The 20 T cell receptor beta chains listed next were all sequenced from one sample in a study of breast tumors, draining lymph nodes, adjacent tissues. TCRdb used MiXCR to reprocess the multiplex PCR reads, holding one entry per CDR3 protein. The repertoire holds over 60,000 distinct CDR3 sequences, 57% seen once, with about 19% in the top ten. Sample: breast tumor tissue. The receptors derive from a female donor with breast cancer. Some clones in this sample may be carry-over from other donors' samples.

The chain recombines TRBV12-3 or TRBV12-4 with TRBJ2-5; TRBD1 is a possible D gene (5 bases). V dropped 3 bases and J dropped 5 bases, with 10 bases sitting between them. This CDR3 is built from 13 residues. The CDR3 protein is CASSLGRDETQYF. The CDR3 DNA follows: TGTGCCAGCAGTTTGGGCAGGGATGAGACCCAGTACTTC.

This clonotype was seen once. The rearrangement joins TRBV2 to TRBJ1-5; weak D call: TRBD1 (6 bases). The CDR3 covers 15 residues. V was trimmed by 7 bases and J by 4 bases, leaving 17 bases between them. Germline V gene data show CDR1 as SNHLY and CDR2 as FYNNEI. DNA for the CDR3: TGTGCCAGCATGGCTGGGACAAGCCTAAATCAGCCCCAGCATTTT. This sequence encodes CASMAGTSLNQPQHF.

This clonotype was found many times. The chain uses TRBV2 and TRBJ2-5; no firm D call. Germline values: CDR1 SNHLY, CDR2 FYNNEI. The V gene lost 5 bases and the J gene lost 7 bases, with 14 bases spanning the gap. The CDR3 has 13 residues. CDR3 DNA sequence: TGTGCCAGCAGTTTGGACGGGCAAATGACCCAGTACTTC. Amino acids: CASSLDGQMTQYF.

The genes are TRBV24-1 and TRBJ2-1; TRBD2 matches 9 bases. Trimming cost V 5 bases and J 8 bases; bases outside gene matches: 15. This CDR3 comprises 17 residues. CDR1 is KGHDR and CDR2 is SFDVKD in the germline V gene. The CDR3 here is CATSGRRGPREGDEQFF. The CDR3 DNA sequence: TGTGCCACCAGTGGGAGACGTGGTCCGCGGGAGGGTGATGAGCAGTTCTTC.

The rearrangement links TRBV7-9 to TRBJ1-4; D is undetermined. The CDR3 is made up of 14 amino acids. The V and J ends lost 1 base and 6 bases respectively, with 9 bases between them. Germline loops: CDR1 SEHNR, CDR2 FQNEAQ (reference sequence). This chain's CDR3 is CASSLERLDEKLFF. The CDR3 DNA follows: TGTGCCAGCAGCTTAGAGAGGTTAGATGAAAAACTGTTTTTT.

The rearrangement joins TRBV2 to TRBJ1-2; tentative D call: TRBD1 (6 bases). Germline V gives CDR1 SNHLY, CDR2 FYNNEI. Trimming cost V 9 bases and J 6 bases, with 17 bases left between them. The CDR3 is 13 residues long. The CDR3 is CASRMVRGDGYTF. The CDR3 DNA reads TGTGCCAGTCGGATGGTCAGGGGAGATGGCTACACCTTC.

This clonotype was seen once. The chain recombines TRBV6-1 with TRBJ1-4; possible D gene TRBD1, 5 bases. The CDR3 sequence is 12 residues long. In germline, CDR1 is MNHNS, CDR2 SASEGT. The germline V and J ends were trimmed by 2 bases and 13 bases, with 11 bases remaining between them. This CDR3 reads CASSESDSRLFF. Written as DNA, the CDR3 is TGTGCCAGCAGTGAAAGTGACAGTAGACTGTTTTTT.

The table lists this clonotype with many counts. The rearrangement uses TRBV7-8 and TRBJ2-1; no definite D call. This CDR3 has 14 amino acids. Germline CDR1 is SGHVS and CDR2 is FQNEAQ. Trimming left V 5 bases short and J 7 bases short, with 15 bases between. The CDR3 loop is CASSTRVRRNEQFF. The CDR3 nucleotides are TGTGCCAGCAGCACCCGGGTTAGGCGGAATGAGCAGTTCTTC.

This clonotype has a count of ten or more. The chain couples TRBV20-1 to TRBJ2-7; 7 bases are shared with TRBD2. Germline-derived CDR1 and CDR2 are DFQATT and SNEGSKA (reference sequence). The V gene end was trimmed by 5 bases and the J gene end by 4 bases; junction bases not matched to a gene: 5. The CDR3 is 12 residues long. CDR3 in amino acids: CSASLAEYEQYF. Written as DNA, the CDR3 is TGCAGTGCTTCTCTAGCGGAATACGAGCAGTACTTC.

For the CDR3, the DNA is TGTGCCATCAAAGGGACCGCCTACAATGAGCAGTTCTTC. It is translated as CAIKGTAYNEQFF. V gene TRBV27 combines with J gene TRBJ2-1; D tentatively reads TRBD1 or TRBD2 (5 bases each). Germline CDR1 and CDR2: MNHEY and SMNVEV (reference sequence). With 10 bases removed from V and 2 bases from J, the gap between germline ends came to 12 bases. The CDR3 has 13 amino acids.

This clonotype has a handful of counts. A much larger clone is a single base away; this may be a read error. V and J are TRBV20-1 and TRBJ2-4, with D possibly being TRBD2 (5 bases). From germline, CDR1 is DFQATT and CDR2 SNEGSKA (reference sequence). V lost 0 bases and J 6 bases, leaving 15 bases between the germline ends. CDR3 size: 15 residues. The CDR3 region is CSARDSGRDANIQYF. The DNA for the CDR3 is TGCAGTGCTAGAGATTCGGGAAGGGATGCAAACATTCAGTACTTC.

This clonotype was seen ten or more times. The chain carries TRBV12-3 or TRBV12-4 and TRBJ2-2; tentative D call: TRBD2 (6 bases). The V and J ends lost 0 bases and 6 bases respectively, with 8 bases between them. CDR3 length equals 14 residues. The CDR3: CASSLAPGAGELFF. DNA of the CDR3: TGTGCCAGCAGTTTAGCGCCGGGGGCCGGGGAGCTGTTTTTT.

This clonotype was found once. The chain recombines TRBV20-1 with TRBJ2-7; D may correspond to TRBD1 or TRBD2 (6 bases each). Germline V gene data show CDR1 as DFQATT and CDR2 as SNEGSKA (reference sequence). This CDR3 region has 13 residues. V was pared by 7 bases and J by 3 bases, with 16 bases between. DNA for the CDR3: TGCAGTGTTGGAGGGGACACCAACTACGAGCAGTACTTC. It yields the protein CSVGGDTNYEQYF.

The rearrangement links TRBV7-3 to TRBJ2-3; D perhaps matches TRBD2 (8 bases). CDR1 SGHTA and CDR2 FQGTGA come from the germline V gene. V was trimmed by 5 bases and J by 5 bases, leaving 20 bases between them. CDR3 length: 16 residues. CDR3 protein: CASSPGGAGGQDTQYF. CDR3 nucleotide sequence: TGTGCCAGCAGCCCGGGGGGGGCAGGGGGTCAAGATACGCAGTATTTT.

The CDR3 nucleotides read TGCAGTGCTAGAGAGGATTCCGGGGGACAGCCCCAGCATTTT. It codes for CSAREDSGGQPQHF. J is TRBJ1-5 and V is TRBV20-1; D is perhaps TRBD1 (5 bases). This CDR3 has 14 amino acids. The germline V gene has CDR1 DFQATT and CDR2 SNEGSKA (reference sequence). Trimming shortened V by 0 bases and J by 7 bases, and 13 bases separated the two germline ends.

This clonotype was counted many times. A single base separates this from a much larger clone, so it may be a read error. The chain combines TRBV20-1 with TRBJ1-2, with D hard to call. Per germline, CDR1 DFQATT and CDR2 SNEGSKA (reference sequence). The CDR3 contains 12 residues. The CDR3 here is CSRLSSNYGSPF. The CDR3 DNA reads as TGCAGCAGACTGTCGTCTAACTATGGCTCCCCCTTC.

This chain joins TRBV2 and TRBJ2-3; tentatively, D is TRBD2 (5 bases). The CDR3 runs to 13 residues. From germline, CDR1 is SNHLY and CDR2 FYNNEI. Trimming removed 1 base from V and 4 bases from J, with 6 bases in between. In DNA form, the CDR3 reads TGTGCCAGCAGTGAAGAGGAGGCAGATACGCAGTATTTT. Translation: CASSEEEADTQYF.

Sample share makes this clonotype medium-sized. J is TRBJ2-1 and V is TRBV7-6, with D maybe TRBD2 (5 bases). The CDR3 has 15 residues. The germline CDR1 and CDR2 sequences are SGHVS and FNYEAQ. The V and J ends lost 5 bases and 6 bases respectively, with 17 bases between them. For the CDR3, the DNA is TGTGCCAGCAGCGTAAACCCGGACGGACTCAATGAGCAGTTCTTC. Its translation: CASSVNPDGLNEQFF.

In DNA form, the CDR3 reads TGCGCCAGCAGCTTGGGACCCGAAAAACTGTTTTTT. This gives the protein CASSLGPEKLFF. The rearrangement links TRBV5-1 to TRBJ1-4; D uncertain. Between the trimmed V and J ends, which lost 0 bases and 8 bases, there was a span of 5 bases. Germline V gene sequence: CDR1 SGHRS, CDR2 YFSETQ. CDR3 size: 12 residues.

V gene TRBV24-1 combines with J gene TRBJ2-3, with D uncertain. Germline CDR1 is KGHDR and CDR2 is SFDVKD. The CDR3 extends over 15 amino acids. Trimming pared 5 bases from V and 2 bases from J, leaving 13 bases between. The CDR3 nucleotides are TGTGCCACCAGTGCCGCCGGATCCCCCACAGATACGCAGTATTTT. Its protein is CATSAAGSPTDTQYF.